This T cell receptor beta chain was retrieved from a study of T cell responses to AZD1222 COVID-19 vaccine. General study findings and limits: Among those given AZD1222, only five to seven were seropositive at baseline. Vaccine-related CD4 TCRs covered spike, predominating at 160-218 and 743-854. Donors, mostly white British, included more females; clonal diversity was possibly underestimated.

Some clones are missing from TCRdb's copy, which holds only in-frame ones; the method was immunoSEQ multiplex PCR. The data hold approximately 190,000 clones, with about 93% observed a single time. Second doses at about 4 or about 12 weeks were pooled. This clone is a singleton in its sample. Its antigen remains unknown. This specimen consisted of peripheral blood, obtained 28 days after the second AZD1222 dose. The receptor comes from an adult who received the AZD1222 COVID-19 vaccine.

In DNA, the CDR3 is TGTGCCACCAGCGAGACTGGGGCCAACGTCCTGACTTTC. Amino acids: CATSETGANVLTF. This chain uses TRBV24-1 with TRBJ2-6; D uncertain. The length of the CDR3 is 13 residues. V lost 7 bases and J 2 bases, leaving 5 bases between the germline ends. Germline CDR1 KGHDR, CDR2 SFDVKD.